Shown below are 19 T cell receptor beta chains from a single sample sequenced in a study of OX40 agonist ivuxolimab in advanced cancers. TCRdb keeps only in-frame clones here, not all; method: immunoSEQ multiplex PCR. The sample records tens of thousands of clones, 70% to 90% being singletons. The material was CD4+ or CD8+ T cells sorted from blood, obtained in a trial of the OX40 agonist ivuxolimab. The receptor set was obtained from an adult with an advanced solid tumor such as melanoma, head and neck, liver or kidney cancer.

The chain is built from TRBV5-6 and TRBJ1-2; D gene uncertain. CDR3 length: 15 residues. V gave up 2 bases and J gave up 3 bases, with 14 bases separating them. Looked up from germline, CDR1 is SGHDT and CDR2 is YYEEEE. CDR3 loop: CASSFQERTHYGYTF. In nucleotides, the CDR3 is TGTGCCAGCAGCTTTCAGGAACGAACCCACTATGGCTACACCTTC. Supplemented by reference TRBV5-6 and TRBJ1-2, the full variable domain reads DAGVTQSPTHLIKTRGQQVTLRCSPKSGHDTVSWYQQALGQGPQFIFQYYEEEERQRGNFPDRFSGHQFPNYSSELNVNALLLGDSALYLCASSFQERTHYGYTFGSGTRLTVV.

The chain recombines TRBV29-1 with TRBJ2-7; 10 bases are a match to TRBD2. Germline-derived CDR1 and CDR2 are SQVTM and ANQGSEA. With 7 bases clipped from V and 3 bases from J, the junction kept 6 bases outside the gene matches. The CDR3 runs 13 residues. The CDR3 DNA follows: TGCAGCGCAAAACCTAGCGGGAGCTACGAGCAGTACTTC. Translation gives CSAKPSGSYEQYF.

This clone appeared once. This sequence joins TRBV4-2 and TRBJ1-4, with D unresolved. The germline gives CDR1 LGHNA, CDR2 YNFKEQ. The CDR3 is 16 amino acids. V was trimmed by 0 bases and J by 4 bases, leaving 12 bases between them. CDR3 nucleotides: TGTGCCAGCAGCCAAGATAGGTCTCCTCGTAATGAAAAACTGTTTTTT. Amino acid sequence: CASSQDRSPRNEKLFF.

This clone has just a few counts. This chain joins TRBV4-3 and TRBJ2-1; 11 bases map to TRBD1. The CDR3 is 17 residues long. The germline V gene encodes CDR1 LGHNA and CDR2 YSLEER. With V trimmed by 4 bases and J by 7 bases, 12 bases remained unmatched. The CDR3 DNA is TGCGCCAGCAGCCGCTCCCCCCCCGGGACAGGGGGGAATGAGCAGTTCTTC. Its protein is CASSRSPPGTGGNEQFF.

V is TRBV12-5 and J is TRBJ2-1; possibly TRBD2 for D (5 bases). CDR3 length: 15 amino acids. V was clipped by 1 base and J by 0 bases, with 7 bases between them. Germline-derived CDR1 and CDR2 are LGHNT and FRNRAP. The CDR3 sequence: CASGLEGGSYNEQFF. CDR3 nucleotides: TGTGCTAGTGGTTTGGAAGGAGGCTCCTACAATGAGCAGTTCTTC.

For the CDR3, the DNA is TGCAGCGTTAGCACCCCCCGACGGACAGTTAAAGAGACCCAGTACTTC. It specifies CSVSTPRRTVKETQYF. This rearrangement joins TRBV29-1 to TRBJ2-5, with TRBD1 as a possible D gene (6 bases). Germline-derived CDR1 and CDR2 are SQVTM and ANQGSEA. The CDR3 totals 16 residues. The V end lost 5 bases, the J end lost 3 bases, and 22 bases lay between the germline ends.

The rearrangement joins TRBV7-2 to TRBJ1-3; TRBD1 agrees at 8 bases. The CDR3 is made up of 14 amino acids. The germline gives CDR1 SGHTA, CDR2 FQGNSA. V dropped 8 bases and J dropped 0; count of bases not matched to a gene: 3. The CDR3, as DNA: TGTGCCAGCCTTGACAGGGGCTCTGGAAACACCATATATTTT. Its translation is CASLDRGSGNTIYF.

The chain joins TRBV2 to TRBJ2-1; TRBD2 agrees at 13 bases. Germline loops: CDR1 SNHLY, CDR2 FYNNEI. The CDR3 is made up of 14 amino acids. Losses at the gene ends were 7 bases for V and 9 bases for J; bases not matched to a gene: 6. This CDR3 reads CASIRTSGRGEQFF. The CDR3 DNA reads as TGTGCCAGCATACGGACTAGCGGGAGAGGTGAGCAGTTCTTC.

The V call is TRBV19, the J call TRBJ2-4, with D perhaps TRBD1 or TRBD2 (5 bases each). CDR1 LNHDA and CDR2 SQIVND come from the germline V gene (reference sequence). The CDR3 sequence is 12 residues long. V was trimmed by 5 bases and J by 8 bases, leaving 10 bases between them. CDR3 loop: CASSFGTDIQYF. The CDR3 bases are TGTGCCAGTAGTTTTGGGACGGACATTCAGTACTTC.

This chain links TRBV10-3 with TRBJ2-7; 9 bases line up with TRBD2. The V and J ends lost 9 bases and 1 base, in that order; junction bases with no gene match: 4. The germline CDR1 and CDR2 sequences are ENHRY and SYGVKD. The CDR3 length is 13 residues. In DNA form, the CDR3 reads TGTGCCATTCAAGCGGGGGGATCCTACGAGCAGTACTTC. It yields the protein CAIQAGGSYEQYF.

For this clone: The sample holds other DNA sequences that translate to the same CDR3. J is TRBJ2-7 and V is TRBV7-3; TRBD2 matches at 13 bases. With 4 bases clipped from V and 4 bases from J, the junction kept 4 bases outside the gene matches. Germline V lookup: CDR1 SGHTA, CDR2 FQGTGA. The CDR3 consists of 15 residues. The CDR3 bases are TGTGCCAGCAGCTCGGGACTAGCGGGATTTTACGAGCAGTACTTC. It specifies CASSSGLAGFYEQYF. Full variable domain (missing parts from reference TRBV7-3 and TRBJ2-7): GAGVSQTPSNKVTEKGKYVELRCDPISGHTALYWYRQSLGQGPEFLIYFQGTGAADDSGLPNDRFFAVRPEGSVSTLKIQRTERGDSAVYLCASSSGLAGFYEQYFGPGTRLTVT.

CDR3 bases: TGTGCCACCAGCAGAGATGCCCCGTGGGCTTTCTTT. It translates to CATSRDAPWAFF. The chain joins TRBV15 to TRBJ1-1, with D hard to call. Germline-derived CDR1 and CDR2 are LNHNV and YYDKDF (reference sequence). This CDR3 is 12 amino acids long. Trimming pared 0 bases from V and 11 bases from J, leaving 10 bases between.

The chain combines TRBV15 with TRBJ1-2; D is unresolved. The germline V and J ends were trimmed by 0 bases and 0 bases, with 8 bases remaining between them. The CDR3 is made up of 15 amino acids. Germline V gives CDR1 LNHNV, CDR2 YYDKDF (reference sequence). In nucleotides, the CDR3 is TGTGCCACCAGCAGAGATACCGGGGCTAACTATGGCTACACCTTC. It translates to CATSRDTGANYGYTF.

This clone was observed once. The chain couples TRBV18 to TRBJ2-7; D is possibly TRBD1 or TRBD2 (6 bases each). The germline gives CDR1 KGHSH, CDR2 LQKENI. The ends were cut back, 2 bases at V and 4 bases at J, with 15 bases in the middle. The CDR3 contains 15 residues. CDR3 sequence reads: CASSPRGVLSYEQYF. The CDR3 coding sequence is TGTGCCAGCTCACCAAGGGGGGTACTAAGTTACGAGCAGTACTTC.

The chain carries TRBV19 and TRBJ2-3; no reliable D call. The CDR3 consists of 11 residues. The ends were cut back, 5 bases at V and 5 bases at J, with 5 bases in the middle. Germline V gene data show CDR1 as LNHDA and CDR2 as SQIVND (reference sequence). CDR3 nucleotides: TGTGCCAGTAGTCGCGGAGATACGCAGTATTTT. Translated: CASSRGDTQYF.

The V and J genes are TRBV11-2 and TRBJ2-7, with D unclear. The CDR3 runs 15 residues. CDR1 and CDR2 (germline): SGHAT, FQNNGV. With 5 bases removed from V and 8 bases from J, the gap between germline ends came to 22 bases. This chain's CDR3 is CASSQNSYSGSQQYF. The CDR3 region has the DNA TGTGCCAGCAGCCAAAACTCCTATTCGGGCTCCCAGCAGTACTTC. The full variable domain, with the rest looked up from reference TRBV11-2 and TRBJ2-7, is EAGVAQSPRYKIIEKRQSVAFWCNPISGHATLYWYQQILGQGPKLLIQFQNNGVVDDSQLPKDRFSAERLKGVDSTLKIQPAKLEDSAVYLCASSQNSYSGSQQYFGPGTRLTVT.

This sequence joins TRBV7-8 and TRBJ1-5, with 7 bases aligning to TRBD1. Germline V gene lookup returns CDR1 SGHVS and CDR2 FQNEAQ. The CDR3 has 14 residues. Trimming cost V 1 base and J 5 bases; bases outside gene matches: 2. The CDR3 sequence is CASSLDRGYQPQHF. The CDR3 DNA reads as TGTGCCAGCAGCTTAGACAGGGGATATCAGCCCCAGCATTTT.

This chain connects TRBV27 to TRBJ2-2; 7 bases map to TRBD1. Trimming took 5 bases from V and 5 from J; bases not matched to a gene: 20. CDR1 MNHEY and CDR2 SMNVEV come from the germline V gene (reference sequence). CDR3 length equals 19 residues. CDR3 amino acids: CASSQGQLRTALKTGELFF. Written as DNA, the CDR3 is TGTGCCAGCAGTCAGGGACAGCTCCGGACTGCGCTGAAAACCGGGGAGCTGTTTTTT.

For this clone: With a much larger clone just one base away, this may be a read error. Other DNA sequences from this sample encode an identical CDR3 as well. This chain links TRBV2 with TRBJ2-7; tentatively, D is TRBD1 or TRBD2 (5 bases each). This CDR3 region has 12 residues. CDR1 is SNHLY and CDR2 is FYNNEI in the germline V gene. This CDR3 is CATRDLGYEQYF. CDR3 bases: TGTGCCACCCGGGACCTGGGCTACGAGCAGTACTTT. Complete variable domain (other parts from reference TRBV2 and TRBJ2-7): EPEVTQTPSHQVTQMGQEVILRCVPISNHLYFYWYRQILGQKVEFLVSFYNNEISEKSEIFDDQFSVERPDGSNFTLKIRSTKLEDSAMYFCATRDLGYEQYFGPGTRLTVT.